One sample yielded the 32 T cell receptor beta chains listed below, sequenced in a study of human T cells and chemical hapten exposure. Time point meaning: pre-sensitization, week 0. The treatment was: therapeutic diphenylcyclopropenone sensitization with weekly scalp DPC. TCRdb processed the RACE reads anew with MiXCR; each CDR3 protein has one entry. In the table there are roughly 250,000 distinct CDR3 sequences, approximately 8.6% of which are singletons. Material: whole blood, obtained in connection with sensitization to the hapten diphenylcyclopropenone (DPC). Receptors originate from a woman aged 40 to 50 with alopecia areata. Some clones in this sample may be carry-over from other donors' samples.

This clonotype was detected a few times. The rearrangement uses TRBV29-1 and TRBJ1-1; D is possibly TRBD1 (5 bases). Germline values: CDR1 SQVTM, CDR2 ANQGSEA. This CDR3 contains 15 residues. V dropped 5 bases and J dropped 1 base, with 17 bases sitting between them. CDR3 residues: CSVLLGGLGNTEAFF. The CDR3, as DNA: TGCAGCGTTCTGCTTGGGGGTCTGGGGAACACTGAAGCTTTCTTT.

This chain joins TRBV27 and TRBJ2-7; D might be TRBD2 (6 bases). The length of the CDR3 is 15 residues. Trimming shortened V by 8 bases and J by 6 bases, and 23 bases separated the two germline ends. CDR1 is MNHEY and CDR2 is SMNVEV in the germline V gene (reference sequence). The DNA for the CDR3 is TGTGCCAGCGGCATAGCGGCTGCTTTTCCGACCGAGCAGTACTTC. Translating gives CASGIAAAFPTEQYF.

In its sample, this clonotype was seen a few times. The rearrangement joins TRBV6-2 or TRBV6-3 to TRBJ2-1; 8 nucleotides match TRBD2. Germline CDR1 MNHEY, CDR2 SVGEGT. The CDR3 spans 13 residues. The V segment lost 10 bases and the J segment 9 bases; nucleotides outside the gene matches: 11. CDR3 residues: CAIGSQRELEQFF. The CDR3 DNA reads TGTGCCATCGGTTCTCAGCGGGAGCTTGAGCAGTTCTTC.

The chain uses TRBV7-2 and TRBJ2-2; 7 bases are shared with TRBD1. The germline CDR1 and CDR2 sequences are SGHTA and FQGNSA. With 3 bases clipped from V and 3 bases from J, the junction kept 4 bases outside the gene matches. CDR3 size: 15 residues. CDR3 nucleotides: TGTGCCAGCAGCTTGACCGGGACAGACACCGGGGAGCTGTTTTTT. Its translation: CASSLTGTDTGELFF.

This clonotype was seen ten or more times. DNA of the CDR3: TGTGCCAGCAGGGGAAGGGGGCAAGATCAGCCCCAGCATTTT. It codes for CASRGRGQDQPQHF. The gene calls are TRBV6-1 and TRBJ1-5; TRBD1 matches at 7 bases. The CDR3 extends over 14 amino acids. The V gene's germline CDR1 is MNHNS and CDR2 SASEGT. V was clipped by 6 bases and J by 5 bases; unmatched bases: 7.

This clonotype was observed a handful of times. This chain joins TRBV5-1 and TRBJ1-2; D remains unclear. Germline assignment: CDR1 SGHRS and CDR2 YFSETQ. This CDR3 has 13 amino acids. V was clipped by 2 bases and J by 6 bases, with 11 bases between them. The CDR3 DNA follows: TGCGCCAGCAGCTTCAACGACATCGATGGCTACACCTTC. It encodes CASSFNDIDGYTF.

V usage is TRBV7-8 and J usage is TRBJ2-3; D remains ambiguous. The CDR3 has 12 amino acids. Germline V lookup: CDR1 SGHVS, CDR2 FQNEAQ. The ends were cut back, 2 bases at V and 6 bases at J, with 6 bases in the middle. Written as DNA, the CDR3 is TGTGCCAGCAGCTTATTCGCCGATACGCAGTATTTT. Translating it yields CASSLFADTQYF.

This clonotype was detected many times. The rearrangement joins TRBV10-3 to TRBJ2-2; 7 positions agree with TRBD2. Trimming took 7 bases from V and 7 from J; bases not matched to a gene: 12. Looked up from germline, CDR1 is ENHRY and CDR2 is SYGVKD. There are 15 residues in the CDR3. CDR3 protein: CAIMADEREGGELFF. The CDR3 DNA reads TGTGCCATCATGGCGGATGAGCGGGAAGGCGGGGAGCTGTTTTTT.

This clonotype was detected only a few times. V gene TRBV9 combines with J gene TRBJ2-3; D is undetermined. Germline lookup yields CDR1 SGDLS and CDR2 YYNGEE. The CDR3 has 14 residues. V shed 3 bases and J shed 0 bases, with 8 bases lying between them. The CDR3 sequence: CASSGRHSTDTQYF. The CDR3 nucleotides read TGTGCCAGCAGCGGAAGACACAGCACAGATACGCAGTATTTT.

Only a few counts were recorded for this clonotype. The V and J genes are TRBV9 and TRBJ2-7, with 8 positions matching TRBD1. Trimming cost V 2 bases and J 2 bases; bases outside gene matches: 3. CDR3 length equals 14 residues. Germline assignment: CDR1 SGDLS and CDR2 YYNGEE. CDR3 sequence: CASSVRTGPYEQYF. CDR3 nucleotides: TGTGCCAGCAGCGTTCGGACAGGGCCCTACGAGCAGTACTTC.

This clonotype was observed a handful of times. The chain is built from TRBV11-3 and TRBJ2-3, with 11 bases identical to TRBD2. The ends lost 5 bases at V and 1 base at J; junction bases unmatched: 8. The CDR3 has 17 amino acids. Germline lookup yields CDR1 SGHNT and CDR2 YENEEA. The CDR3 DNA sequence: TGTGCCAGCAGCGTCGGGACTAGCGGAGGGGGCACAGATACGCAGTATTTT. It specifies CASSVGTSGGGTDTQYF.

The V and J genes are TRBV29-1 and TRBJ2-7; TRBD1 is a possible D gene (6 bases). This CDR3 comprises 15 residues. Trimming removed 7 bases at V and 0 bases at J, with 19 bases between. Looked up from germline, CDR1 is SQVTM and CDR2 is ANQGSEA. The CDR3 DNA sequence: TGCAGCGCCAACGTCCGCGACAGGAGCTCCTACGAGCAGTACTTC. Translated, it gives CSANVRDRSSYEQYF.

This clonotype appeared many times. The chain is built from TRBV5-1 and TRBJ2-3, with D perhaps given as TRBD1 or TRBD2 (5 bases each). Germline lookup yields CDR1 SGHRS and CDR2 YFSETQ. The CDR3 sequence is 16 residues long. Deletions cut 0 bases from V and 4 bases from J, with 15 bases between. CDR3 region: CASSLDGTWTSDTQYF. The CDR3 DNA sequence: TGCGCCAGCAGCTTGGACGGGACCTGGACCTCAGATACGCAGTATTTT.

The V and J genes are TRBV7-2 and TRBJ2-7, with 7 bases identical to TRBD1. The CDR3 totals 13 residues. V lost 5 bases and J lost 3; bases outside the gene matches: 4. CDR1 and CDR2 from the germline V gene are SGHTA and FQGNSA. The CDR3 DNA is TGTGCCAGCAGCCCAACAGGGGTCTACGAGCAGTACTTC. Translation gives CASSPTGVYEQYF. Using reference TRBV7-2 and TRBJ2-7 for the parts outside the CDR3, the full variable domain is GAGVSQSPSNKVTEKGKDVELRCDPISGHTALYWYRQSLGQGLEFLIYFQGNSAPDKSGLPSDRFSAERTGGSVSTLTIQRTQQEDSAVYLCASSPTGVYEQYFGPGTRLTVT.

This clonotype was seen only a few times. The CDR3 nucleotides read TGTGCCAGCAGCTTGGCTGGCTTTGCGGCTAATGAAAAACTGTTTTTT. Protein sequence: CASSLAGFAANEKLFF. J is TRBJ1-4 and V is TRBV5-4; D call uncertain. The CDR3 spans 16 residues. Germline CDR1 SGHNT, CDR2 YYREEE (reference sequence). The V end was cut by 0 bases, the J end by 3 bases, with 12 bases between.

This clonotype was seen only a few times. The V call is TRBV12-3 or TRBV12-4, the J call TRBJ1-3; weak D call: TRBD1 (5 bases). V was trimmed by 3 bases and J by 0 bases, leaving 9 bases between them. The CDR3 runs to 15 residues. In DNA form, the CDR3 reads TGTGCCAGCAGTTTGGGGGATTTCTCTGGAAACACCATATATTTT. Translating gives CASSLGDFSGNTIYF.

The V call is TRBV29-1, the J call TRBJ1-2; no clear D gene. V shed 6 bases and J shed 5 bases, with 13 bases lying between them. Looked up from germline, CDR1 is SQVTM and CDR2 is ANQGSEA. This CDR3 spans 12 amino acids. The DNA of the CDR3 is TGCAGCGTGGGCGAGACGGGGTATGGCTACACCTTC. It is translated as CSVGETGYGYTF. The full variable domain, in which reference TRBV29-1 and TRBJ1-2 provide the parts outside the CDR3, is SAVISQKPSRDICQRGTSLTIQCQVDSQVTMMFWYRQQPGQSLTLIATANQGSEATYESGFVIDKFPISRPNLTFSTLTVSNMSPEDSSIYLCSVGETGYGYTFGSGTRLTVV.

This clonotype was observed a handful of times. The rearrangement links TRBV28 to TRBJ2-1; 8 bases match TRBD1. Germline V gene sequence: CDR1 MDHEN, CDR2 SYDVKM. V trimming: 7 bases; J trimming: 2 bases; junction bases outside the gene matches: 4. The CDR3 loop spans 14 amino acids. CDR3 protein: CASNPGQAYNEQFF. The CDR3 DNA reads TGTGCCAGCAACCCGGGACAGGCCTACAATGAGCAGTTCTTC.

This clonotype appeared many times. V is TRBV27 and J is TRBJ1-4, with D hard to call. With 2 bases removed from V and 2 bases from J, the gap between germline ends came to 6 bases. The CDR3 consists of 14 residues. Germline lookup yields CDR1 MNHEY and CDR2 SMNVEV (reference sequence). CDR3 sequence reads: CASSLRGTNEKLFF. DNA for the CDR3: TGTGCCAGCAGTTTACGCGGGACTAATGAAAAACTGTTTTTT.

This clonotype was found many times. The chain carries TRBV9 and TRBJ2-2, with D maybe TRBD1 (5 bases). Germline values: CDR1 SGDLS, CDR2 YYNGEE. V lost 0 bases to trimming and J lost 6 bases, with 12 bases between them. This CDR3 comprises 15 residues. The CDR3, as DNA: TGTGCCAGCAGCGTAGAAGGCAGGGCACCCGGGGAGCTGTTTTTT. Its translation: CASSVEGRAPGELFF.

V usage is TRBV28 and J usage is TRBJ2-2; no clear D. The CDR3 covers 14 residues. V dropped 6 bases and J dropped 4 bases, with 12 bases sitting between them. Germline V gene data show CDR1 as MDHEN and CDR2 as SYDVKM. For the CDR3, the DNA is TGTGCCAGCAGAGAAGGTTGGGTCACCGGGGAGCTGTTTTTT. Protein sequence: CASREGWVTGELFF.

There are a few counts of this clonotype. The rearrangement joins TRBV7-3 to TRBJ2-3, with TRBD2 as a possible D gene (5 bases). CDR3 length: 13 residues. V gave up 2 bases and J gave up 6 bases, with 9 bases separating them. In germline, CDR1 is SGHTA, CDR2 FQGTGA. The CDR3 loop reads CASSLSEADTQYF. DNA of the CDR3: TGTGCCAGCAGCTTATCGGAGGCGGATACGCAGTATTTT.

This clonotype has more than one count but fewer than ten. This chain links TRBV6-6 with TRBJ2-3; either TRBD1 or TRBD2 may supply D (5 bases each). Per the germline V gene, CDR1 is MNHNY and CDR2 is SVGAGI (reference sequence). There are 16 residues in the CDR3. Trimming cost V 2 bases and J 2 bases, with 14 bases left between them. The CDR3 protein is CASSYGMGVSTDTQYF. CDR3 nucleotide sequence: TGTGCCAGCAGTTACGGGATGGGGGTTTCCACAGATACGCAGTATTTT.

This clonotype was counted at least ten times. The chain carries TRBV7-2 and TRBJ1-2; TRBD1 aligns across 7 bases. Germline values: CDR1 SGHTA, CDR2 FQGNSA. The length of the CDR3 is 18 residues. Unmatched junction bases numbered 12, after V lost 1 base and J lost 1 base. In DNA, the CDR3 is TGTGCCAGCAGCTTAGTAGGGGCAGGGGGACTAAATAACTATGGCTACACCTTC. Amino acids: CASSLVGAGGLNNYGYTF.

This clonotype was detected only a few times. This chain links TRBV11-1 with TRBJ2-5; maybe TRBD2 (5 bases). V shed 2 bases and J shed 7 bases, with 17 bases lying between them. The CDR3 length is 15 residues. CDR1 is SGHAT and CDR2 is FQDESV in the germline V gene (reference sequence). The CDR3 sequence is CASSLTLGVAGTQYF. CDR3 nucleotides: TGTGCCAGCAGCTTAACGTTAGGCGTTGCGGGGACCCAGTACTTC. Filled out from reference TRBV11-1 and TRBJ2-5, the complete variable domain reads EAEVAQSPRYKITEKSQAVAFWCDPISGHATLYWYRQILGQGPELLVQFQDESVVDDSQLPKDRFSAERLKGVDSTLKIQPAELGDSAMYLCASSLTLGVAGTQYFGPGTRLLVL.

This clonotype has just a few counts. J is TRBJ2-3 and V is TRBV4-3; TRBD2 agrees at 8 bases. The CDR3 spans 16 residues. Germline V gene sequence: CDR1 LGHNA, CDR2 YSLEER. V lost 1 base and J lost 4; bases outside the gene matches: 7. CDR3 in amino acids: CASSQGNSGTADTQYF. The CDR3 nucleotides are TGCGCCAGCAGCCAAGGGAATAGCGGGACTGCAGATACGCAGTATTTT.

This clonotype was picked up a small number of times. The chain combines TRBV20-1 with TRBJ2-1; D is tentatively TRBD1 or TRBD2 (5 bases each). The CDR3 has 12 residues. Trimming shortened V by 2 bases and J by 9 bases, and 11 bases separated the two germline ends. CDR1 is DFQATT and CDR2 is SNEGSKA in the germline V gene (reference sequence). The CDR3, as DNA: TGCAGTGCTAGAAACTCCGGGACTGAGCAGTTCTTC. This gives the protein CSARNSGTEQFF.

This clonotype occurred many times. J is TRBJ1-1 and V is TRBV29-1, with TRBD1 as a possible D gene (6 bases). The CDR3 has 12 residues. V was cut by 5 bases and J by 1 base, with 8 bases left in between. The germline gives CDR1 SQVTM, CDR2 ANQGSEA. The DNA for the CDR3 is TGCAGCGTTCAACAGGGGAACACTGAAGCTTTCTTT. Amino acid sequence: CSVQQGNTEAFF.

In this sample, this clonotype turned up a few times. This chain joins TRBV28 and TRBJ2-2, with D unresolved. This CDR3 is built from 13 residues. Trimming removed 5 bases at V and 1 base at J, with 5 bases between. CDR1 MDHEN and CDR2 SYDVKM come from the germline V gene. DNA of the CDR3: TGTGCCAGCAGTCCCTGGAACACCGGGGAGCTGTTTTTT. Amino acids: CASSPWNTGELFF.

This clonotype was seen only a few times. This rearrangement joins TRBV4-2 to TRBJ1-2; D gene ambiguous. Deletions cut 1 base from V and 0 bases from J, with 9 bases between. Germline V CDR1 and CDR2: LGHNA, YNFKEQ. The CDR3 is 15 residues long. Written as DNA, the CDR3 is TGTGCCAGCAGCCAAGTGAAGGTCGCTAACTATGGCTACACCTTC. It yields the protein CASSQVKVANYGYTF.

This clonotype came up a few times. The chain combines TRBV3-1 with TRBJ2-2; D unclear. V was clipped by 0 bases and J by 3 bases, with 8 bases between them. The CDR3 runs 15 residues. Looked up from germline, CDR1 is LGHDT and CDR2 is YNNKEL (reference sequence). CDR3 loop: CASSQDYSYTGELFF. In DNA form, the CDR3 reads TGTGCCAGCAGCCAAGATTACAGTTACACCGGGGAGCTGTTTTTT.

This clonotype was counted between two and nine times. The chain recombines TRBV28 with TRBJ2-1, with a weak D call TRBD2 (5 bases). From germline, CDR1 is MDHEN and CDR2 SYDVKM. The CDR3 spans 13 residues. The ends were cut back, 6 bases at V and 3 bases at J, with 9 bases in the middle. This chain's CDR3 is CASRTSGYNEQFF. CDR3 DNA sequence: TGTGCCAGCAGGACGAGCGGCTACAATGAGCAGTTCTTC.